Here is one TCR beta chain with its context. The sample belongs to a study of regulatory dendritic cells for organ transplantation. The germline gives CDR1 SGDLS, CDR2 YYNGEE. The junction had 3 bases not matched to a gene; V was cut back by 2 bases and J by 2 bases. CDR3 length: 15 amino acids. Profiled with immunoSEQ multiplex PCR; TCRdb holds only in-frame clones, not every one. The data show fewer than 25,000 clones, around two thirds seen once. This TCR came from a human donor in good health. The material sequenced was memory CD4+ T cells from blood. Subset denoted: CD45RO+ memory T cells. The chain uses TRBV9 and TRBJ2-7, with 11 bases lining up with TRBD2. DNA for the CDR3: TGTGCCAGCAGCGTTTCTAGCGGGGGGCCCTACGAGCAGTACTTC. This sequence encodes CASSVSSGGPYEQYF.